This T cell receptor beta chain was recorded in a study of CD8 T cells in ankylosing spondylitis. General study findings and limits: Reportedly, disease-linked clones are significantly enriched in ankylosing spondylitis patients' matched synovial fluid. CD8+ cells made up the disease-linked clones, which were relatively rare in peripheral blood.

The authors made TCR beta libraries by quantitative 5'-RACE with molecular barcodes. TCRdb passed the 5' RACE reads through MiXCR, listing each CDR3 protein once. The sample yields 100,000 to 150,000 distinct CDR3 sequences, about a tenth seen once. As to this clonotype: Its antigen is not identified.

The TCR originated in a male donor with ankylosing spondylitis or in good health (not recorded which). Sample: blood, either unsorted or a sorted T cell fraction (not recorded which).

This CDR3 is CASSRNRDNSVLAKNIQYF. DNA of the CDR3: TGTGCCAGCAGTAGAAACCGGGACAACTCAGTTCTAGCCAAAAACATTCAGTACTTC. The rearrangement links TRBV3-1 to TRBJ2-4; the D gene is possibly TRBD1 (6 bases). Germline V gene data show CDR1 as LGHDT and CDR2 as YNNKEL (reference sequence). CDR3 length equals 19 residues. Trimming removed 6 bases at V and 0 bases at J, with 24 bases between.